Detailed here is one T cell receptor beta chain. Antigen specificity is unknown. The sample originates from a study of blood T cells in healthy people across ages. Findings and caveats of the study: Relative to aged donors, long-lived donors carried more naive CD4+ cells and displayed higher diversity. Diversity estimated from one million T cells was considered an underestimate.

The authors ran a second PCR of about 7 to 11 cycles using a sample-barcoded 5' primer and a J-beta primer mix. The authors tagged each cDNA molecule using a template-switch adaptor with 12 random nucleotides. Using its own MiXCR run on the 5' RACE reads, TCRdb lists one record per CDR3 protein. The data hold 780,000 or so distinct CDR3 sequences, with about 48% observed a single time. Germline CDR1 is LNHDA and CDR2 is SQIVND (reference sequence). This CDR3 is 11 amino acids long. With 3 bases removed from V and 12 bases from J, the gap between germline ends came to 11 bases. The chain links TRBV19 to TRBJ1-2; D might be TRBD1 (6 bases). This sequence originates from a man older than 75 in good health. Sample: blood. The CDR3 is CASSMRGAHTF. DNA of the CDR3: TGTGCCAGTAGTATGCGGGGGGCACACACCTTC.